This T cell receptor (beta chain) was sequenced for a study of CXCR3-negative and CXCR3-positive naive CD8 T cells. Regarding the study as a whole: Memory CD8+ cells had much lower diversity, and both naive subsets had comparably high diversity. Similar TRBV-TRBJ usage characterized naive CXCR3-negative and CXCR3-positive cells; memory cells differed. CXCR3-positive naive cells carried more hydrophobic TRB CDR3s than CXCR3-negative ones.

This CDR3 has 14 amino acids. Germline loops: CDR1 SEHNR, CDR2 FQNEAQ (reference sequence). Comments on this clonotype: Its target is unknown.

Naive CD8+ T cells were CD45RO-CCR7+CD27+CD95-. The libraries of TRB cDNA were prepared using 5' RACE with UMI labels. Following a re-call of the 5' RACE reads, TCRdb has one entry per CDR3 protein and lacks DNA. The sample data list about 150,000 distinct CDR3 sequences. The source material was naive CXCR3+ CD8+ T cells from blood. The subset here: CD45RO-CCR7+CD27+CD95- naive CD8+ T cells expressing CXCR3 (TNR3+). This rearrangement joins TRBV7-9 to TRBJ2-5. This clonotype was sampled from a human donor in good health. Some clones in this sample may be carry-over from other donors' samples. CDR3: CASSLGGPQETQYF.